Following are 8 T cell receptor beta chains from one sample sequenced in a study of blood T cell repertoires in COVID-19. Sequencing used immunoSEQ multiplex PCR; TCRdb keeps in-frame clones, though not all of them. The sample records a few hundred thousand clones, 70% to 90% being singletons. Sample: PBMCs or T cells enriched from blood (not recorded which). The receptors stem from a woman aged 50 to 65 who had recovered from COVID-19.

V and J are TRBV9 and TRBJ2-1; 7 bases agree with TRBD1. This CDR3 has 14 residues. Germline CDR1 SGDLS, CDR2 YYNGEE. V shed 4 bases and J 5 bases; nucleotides not matched to a gene: 6. The DNA of the CDR3 is TGTGCCAGCAGCCCGGGGACAGCTAACAATGAGCAGTTCTTC. As protein: CASSPGTANNEQFF.

The V call is TRBV18, the J call TRBJ1-3; perhaps TRBD1 as D (6 bases). Trimming removed 3 bases from V and 4 bases from J, with 22 bases in between. Germline V gene lookup returns CDR1 KGHSH and CDR2 LQKENI. The CDR3 spans 18 residues. CDR3 DNA: TGTGCCAGCTCACCTCGGATCCCACAGGGAATGGACGGAAACACCATATATTTT. Translation: CASSPRIPQGMDGNTIYF.

The chain uses TRBV28 and TRBJ2-1; 8 bases are a match to TRBD1. CDR1 MDHEN and CDR2 SYDVKM come from the germline V gene. J lost 7 bases, V lost 5 bases, and 10 bases had no gene match. The length of the CDR3 is 15 residues. CDR3 sequence reads: CASSIMDRVNNEQFF. The DNA of the CDR3 is TGTGCCAGCAGTATAATGGACAGGGTAAATAATGAGCAGTTCTTC.

The rearrangement links TRBV7-9 to TRBJ2-1; no firm D call. The CDR3 consists of 16 residues. From germline, CDR1 is SEHNR and CDR2 FQNEAQ (reference sequence). Trimming shortened V by 0 bases and J by 8 bases, and 17 bases separated the two germline ends. This CDR3 reads CASSLAIGWPGDEQFF. CDR3 nucleotides: TGTGCCAGCAGCTTAGCGATTGGGTGGCCAGGCGATGAGCAGTTCTTC.

V gene TRBV10-3 combines with J gene TRBJ2-5, with 11 bases identical to TRBD1. CDR1 and CDR2 from the germline V gene are ENHRY and SYGVKD. V shed 10 bases and J 4 bases; nucleotides not matched to a gene: 8. This CDR3 spans 14 amino acids. CDR3: CATVAGQGGETQYF. CDR3 DNA: TGTGCCACGGTGGCGGGACAGGGGGGAGAGACCCAGTACTTC.

The CDR3 region is CASRTGDWGTEAFF. For the CDR3, the DNA is TGTGCCAGCAGAACAGGGGATTGGGGCACTGAAGCTTTCTTT. The gene calls are TRBV27 and TRBJ1-1, with TRBD1 matching 7 bases. The CDR3 runs 14 residues. Trimming cost V 6 bases and J 4 bases; bases outside gene matches: 8. The germline gives CDR1 MNHEY, CDR2 SMNVEV (reference sequence).

V and J are TRBV28 and TRBJ2-1; TRBD2 matches at 10 bases. The CDR3 totals 12 residues. The V and J ends lost 6 bases and 16 bases, in that order; junction bases with no gene match: 9. Germline lookup yields CDR1 MDHEN and CDR2 SYDVKM. CDR3 nucleotide sequence: TGTGCCAGCAGCCCCCCTAGCGGGAGAAAATTCTTC. The encoded protein is CASSPPSGRKFF.

J is TRBJ1-5 and V is TRBV6-1; TRBD1 is a possible D gene (6 bases). CDR1 and CDR2 from the germline V gene are MNHNS and SASEGT. Trimming took off 3 bases at V and 9 bases at J, with 15 bases between the two ends. This CDR3 contains 14 residues. In DNA, the CDR3 is TGTGCCAGCAGTGAGACGACTGGGGGCTGGCCCCAGCATTTT. As protein: CASSETTGGWPQHF.